This TCR beta chain was sequenced for a study of T cells after yellow fever vaccination. With respect to this clonotype: What it binds is not known.

Study observations and caveats: FACS-sorted repertoires could harbor abundant contaminating bulk-population clonotypes. In post-booster samples, most primary-vaccination clones reappeared (approximately 96% CD4, roughly 90% CD8).

TCRdb re-analysed the 5' RACE reads in MiXCR, keeping a single row per CDR3 protein. The sample holds roughly 260,000 distinct CDR3 sequences, 10% to 15% seen once. The CDR3 totals 18 residues. Germline V gene data show CDR1 as MNHEY and CDR2 as SVGEGT. Trimming pared 7 bases from V and 0 bases from J, leaving 19 bases between. The receptor comes from a man aged 30-40 years who received the YFV17D yellow fever vaccine. The chain links TRBV6-2 or TRBV6-3 to TRBJ2-6, with TRBD1 as a possible D gene (5 bases). The sample in question was CD4+ T cells sorted from PBMCs, obtained 45 days after the yellow fever booster vaccination. DNA for the CDR3: TGTGCCAGCATCCAAGTCAGGGTCCCTAGCTCTGGGGCCAACGTCCTGACTTTC. It codes for CASIQVRVPSSGANVLTF.